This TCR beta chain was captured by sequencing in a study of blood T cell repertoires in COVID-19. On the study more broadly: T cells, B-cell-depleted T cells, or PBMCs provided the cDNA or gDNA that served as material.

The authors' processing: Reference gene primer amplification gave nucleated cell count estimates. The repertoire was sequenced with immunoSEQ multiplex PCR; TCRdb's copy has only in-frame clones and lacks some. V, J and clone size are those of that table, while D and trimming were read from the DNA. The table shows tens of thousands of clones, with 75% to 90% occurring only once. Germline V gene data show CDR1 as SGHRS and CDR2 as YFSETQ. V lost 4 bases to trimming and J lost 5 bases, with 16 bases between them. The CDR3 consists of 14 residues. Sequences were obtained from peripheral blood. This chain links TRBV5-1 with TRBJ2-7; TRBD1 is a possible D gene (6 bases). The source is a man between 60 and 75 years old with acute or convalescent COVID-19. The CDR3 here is CASSLTGQFHEQYF. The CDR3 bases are TGCGCCAGCAGCCTAACCGGACAGTTCCACGAGCAGTACTTC.